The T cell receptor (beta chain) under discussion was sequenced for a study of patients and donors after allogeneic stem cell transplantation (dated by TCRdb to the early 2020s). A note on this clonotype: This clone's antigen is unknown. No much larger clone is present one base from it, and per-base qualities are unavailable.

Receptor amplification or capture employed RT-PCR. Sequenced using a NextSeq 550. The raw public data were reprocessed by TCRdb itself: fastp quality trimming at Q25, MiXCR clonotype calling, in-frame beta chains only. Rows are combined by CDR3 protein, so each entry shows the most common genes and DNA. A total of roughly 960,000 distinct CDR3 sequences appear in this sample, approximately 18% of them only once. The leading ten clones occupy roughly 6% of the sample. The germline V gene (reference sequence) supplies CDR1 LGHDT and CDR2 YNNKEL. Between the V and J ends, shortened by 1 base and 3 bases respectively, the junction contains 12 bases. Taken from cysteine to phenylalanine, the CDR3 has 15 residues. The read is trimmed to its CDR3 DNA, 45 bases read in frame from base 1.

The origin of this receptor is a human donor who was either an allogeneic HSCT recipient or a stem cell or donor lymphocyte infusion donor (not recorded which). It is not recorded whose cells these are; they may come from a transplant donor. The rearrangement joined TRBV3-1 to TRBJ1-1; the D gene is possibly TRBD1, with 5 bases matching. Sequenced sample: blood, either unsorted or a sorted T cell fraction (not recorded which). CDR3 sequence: CASSQGAYRYTEAFF. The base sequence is TGTGCCAGCAGCCAAGGAGCTTACAGGTACACTGAAGCTTTCTTT.